The source of this T cell receptor (beta chain) is a study of vaccination effects on CD4 cells after COVID-19. About this clone itself: Its antigen remains unknown.

Using viral peptide pools, the ViraFEST assay grew out antigen-specific CD4+ T cells prior to sequencing. Investigators separated out CD4+ T cells once 10 days of culture had passed. Vaccination of participants consisted of two doses of either the BNT162b2 or mRNA-1273 vaccine. The CDR3 consists of 12 residues. J lost 6 bases, V lost 6 bases, and 4 bases had no gene match. CDR1 and CDR2 from the germline V gene are SNHLY and FYNNEI. Method: immunoSEQ multiplex PCR; TCRdb's copy keeps in-frame clones and lacks some. The table shows tens of thousands of clones, with about 80% occurring only once. The specimen comprised CD4+ T cells from PBMCs cultured with HCoV-229E spike peptides, sampled after COVID-19 vaccination. The rearrangement uses TRBV2 and TRBJ2-7, with TRBD1 identical over 8 bases. The TCR comes from a human donor who received a COVID-19 vaccine. Written as DNA, the CDR3 is TGTGCCAGCAGGGGGACAGGAGTCGAGCAGTACGTC. Amino acid sequence: CASRGTGVEQYV.